Listed below are T cell receptor beta chains from one sample, sequenced in a study of PD-1 blockade in classical Hodgkin lymphoma. Sequencing used immunoSEQ multiplex PCR; TCRdb keeps in-frame clones, though not all of them. Found here are over 20,000 clones, nearly 80% of them singletons; the top ten hold approximately 7.7%. Sequences were derived from peripheral blood mononuclear cells (PBMCs), sampled before the fourth cycle of nivolumab. These receptors all stem from a human donor with classical Hodgkin lymphoma. Each CDR3 is given without its conserved first and last residue. The D gene is left open where the match is weak. Clone size appears in some rows only: once, few, many, or a class for an expanded clone.

.	TRBJ2-3	TRBV5-4	TRBD1	ASSSRDRGFGDTQY
.	TRBJ1-2	TRBV5-1	.	ASSLSMGRGYGYT
.	TRBJ1-4	TRBV5-4	TRBD1	ASSDREGNEKLF
few	TRBJ2-7	TRBV28	.	ASSSFYEQY
.	TRBJ1-1	TRBV5-6	.	ASSLTGSNTEAF
.	TRBJ2-7	TRBV27	.	ASSLYPLTRTVPYEQY
few	TRBJ2-7	TRBV7-8	TRBD2	ASSPGVGEGYEQY
.	TRBJ1-1	TRBV7-2	TRBD1	ASSLVDRGRTEAF
.	TRBJ2-7	TRBV16	.	ASSQVGTSYEQY
.	TRBJ1-6	TRBV4-2	TRBD1	ASSPLDRGDSPLH
.	TRBJ2-1	TRBV9	.	ASSVDPQGYNEQF
few	TRBJ2-1	TRBV2	.	ASSEGVWGLALTYNEQF
medium-sized	TRBJ2-3	TRBV18	TRBD2	ASFLPAGGQDTQY
once	TRBJ2-7	TRBV5-4	.	ASSTQQRIVEQY